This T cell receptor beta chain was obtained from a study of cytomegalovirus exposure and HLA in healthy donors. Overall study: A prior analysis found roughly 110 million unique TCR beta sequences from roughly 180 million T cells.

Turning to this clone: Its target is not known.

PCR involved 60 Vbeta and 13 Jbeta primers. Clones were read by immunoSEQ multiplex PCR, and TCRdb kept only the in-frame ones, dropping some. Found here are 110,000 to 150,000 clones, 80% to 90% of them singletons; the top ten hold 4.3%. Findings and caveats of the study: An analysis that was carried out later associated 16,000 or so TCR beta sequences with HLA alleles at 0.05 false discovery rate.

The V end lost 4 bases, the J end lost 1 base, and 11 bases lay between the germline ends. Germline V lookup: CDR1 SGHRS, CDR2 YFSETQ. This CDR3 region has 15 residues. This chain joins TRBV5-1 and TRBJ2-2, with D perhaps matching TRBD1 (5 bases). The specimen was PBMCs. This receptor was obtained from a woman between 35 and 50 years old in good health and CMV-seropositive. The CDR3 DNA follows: TGCGCCAGCAGCCCTACTGGACAGAACACCGGGGAGCTGTTTTTT. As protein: CASSPTGQNTGELFF.